The T cell receptor beta chain described here comes from a study of cytomegalovirus exposure and HLA in healthy donors. Note on this clone: Its target is unknown.

General study results and limits: Roughly even sequencing depth across donors was the assumption behind the presence/absence analyses.

Amplification used 60 Vbeta primers and 13 Jbeta primers. Profiled with immunoSEQ multiplex PCR; TCRdb holds only in-frame clones, not every one. The sample gives 100,000 to 150,000 clones, around 70% of which show up once; roughly 3% is in the top ten. The V gene lost 5 bases and the J gene lost 2 bases, with 10 bases spanning the gap. CDR3 length equals 14 residues. Germline lookup yields CDR1 LNHDA and CDR2 SQIVND (reference sequence). The receptor was derived from a human donor in good health. This chain uses TRBV19 with TRBJ1-3; no firm D call. Input material: PBMCs. CDR3 DNA: TGTGCCAGTAGTTTTGACATTCCTGGAAACACCATATATTTT. Amino acids: CASSFDIPGNTIYF.